This entry concerns a single TCR beta chain. This sample is drawn from a study of shared clonotypes between healthy human individuals. The naive CD8 fraction comprised CD45RO-negative cells positively selected for CCR7 and excluded terminally differentiated effector memory CD45RA+ cells. Only in-frame clones appear in the TCRdb table, and some are missing; sequencing was by immunoSEQ multiplex PCR. Of 600,000 or so clones listed, approximately 96% are singletons. V shed 7 bases and J shed 8 bases, with 20 bases lying between them. CDR1 MNHEY and CDR2 SMNVEV come from the germline V gene (reference sequence). This CDR3 spans 14 amino acids.

The sequence was obtained from a woman in her 30s in good health. V is TRBV27 and J is TRBJ1-2; D gene uncertain. Sequencing was performed on naive CD8+ T cells sorted from blood. The CDR3 spells CASNPSLQSGGYTF. The CDR3 DNA is TGTGCCAGCAACCCTTCCCTCCAATCGGGAGGCTACACCTTC.